These T cell receptor beta chains were read from a single sample in a study of CD8 T cells in Susac syndrome. TCRdb independently ran MiXCR on the immunoSEQ multiplex PCR reads; one entry per CDR3 protein. The table has 80,000 or so distinct CDR3 sequences, 85% to 95% seen once. Sequenced material: CD4+ T cells from PBMCs. The receptors originated from a human donor with Susac syndrome. CDR3s include the opening cysteine and the closing phenylalanine or tryptophan. The D gene is left open where the match is weak. Size is omitted from some rows. Given values are once, few, many or a class for expanded clones.

size: .; D: .; length: 13; V: TRBV27; J: TRBJ1-2; CDR3: CASSFLGGYGYTF; DNA: TGTGCCAGCAGTTTTTTGGGGGGCTATGGCTACACCTTC
size: once; D: .; length: 15; V: TRBV3-1; J: TRBJ1-6; CDR3: CASSQDSRGNSPLHF; DNA: TGTGCCAGCAGCCAAGATAGCCGGGGAAATTCACCCCTCCACTTT
size: .; D: .; length: 13; V: TRBV5-5; J: TRBJ1-1; CDR3: CASFQGVRTEAFF; DNA: TGTGCCAGCTTCCAAGGGGTTAGGACTGAAGCTTTCTTT
size: few; D: .; length: 17; V: TRBV13; J: TRBJ2-6; CDR3: CASSFGLSDSGANVLTF; DNA: TGTGCCAGCAGCTTCGGTCTGTCGGACTCTGGGGCCAACGTCCTGACTTTC
size: .; D: .; length: 15; V: TRBV21-1; J: TRBJ1-5; CDR3: CASSITEYSNQPQHF; DNA: TGTGCCAGCAGCATCACGGAATATAGCAATCAGCCCCAGCATTTT
size: .; D: .; length: 15; V: TRBV10-3; J: TRBJ2-7; CDR3: CAISGGSKQDYEQYF; DNA: TGTGCCATTTCGGGCGGGTCCAAACAAGACTACGAGCAGTACTTC
size: .; D: TRBD2; length: 18; V: TRBV7-8; J: TRBJ2-1; CDR3: CASSSRLAGGANHNEQFF; DNA: TGTGCCAGCAGCTCCCGACTAGCGGGGGGCGCTAACCACAATGAGCAGTTCTTC
size: .; D: TRBD1; length: 16; V: TRBV7-8; J: TRBJ1-2; CDR3: CASSLERPGQVSGYTF; DNA: TGTGCCAGCAGCTTAGAAAGACCGGGACAGGTCTCTGGCTACACCTTC
size: .; D: .; length: 14; V: TRBV6-1; J: TRBJ2-5; CDR3: CASSYSSWRETQYF; DNA: TGTGCCAGCAGTTACAGCTCTTGGAGGGAGACCCAGTACTTC
size: .; D: TRBD1; length: 14; V: TRBV7-2; J: TRBJ2-2; CDR3: CASSRDRNTGELFF; DNA: TGTGCCAGCAGCCGGGACAGGAACACCGGGGAGCTGTTTTTT
size: .; D: .; length: 13; V: TRBV2; J: TRBJ1-3; CDR3: CASGADLGNTIYF; DNA: TGTGCCAGCGGGGCGGACCTTGGAAACACCATATATTTT
size: .; D: TRBD2; length: 15; V: TRBV19; J: TRBJ2-1; CDR3: CASTLRTSGYNEQFF; DNA: TGTGCCAGTACGTTGAGGACTAGCGGTTACAATGAGCAGTTCTTC
size: .; D: .; length: 12; V: TRBV28; J: TRBJ2-7; CDR3: CASRQGDYEQYF; DNA: TGTGCCAGCAGACAGGGAGACTACGAGCAGTACTTC
size: .; D: TRBD2; length: 16; V: TRBV28; J: TRBJ2-7; CDR3: CASSLWTSGRAHEQYF; DNA: TGTGCCAGCAGTTTGTGGACTAGCGGGAGGGCTCACGAGCAGTACTTC